Sequencing of this TCR beta chain was carried out in a study of shared clonotypes between healthy human individuals (dated by TCRdb to 2018 to 2021). About the study as a whole: The cohort included three men and a couple of women between 18 and 49 years of age. Per donor, three plates each were used for CD4 naive and CD4 memory, two for CD8 naive, and one for CD8 memory. To estimate repertoire size and how much clonotypes are shared between individuals, the study performed deep sequencing of blood TCR repertoires from five healthy adults. Different laboratories and diverse techniques were used to prepare libraries and sequence TCR repertoires, to increase sequencing depth and limit assay-specific biases. Leukapheresis yielded between about 0.85 and 9 billion PBMCs per donor.

The donors were healthy, HIV-negative adults with no recently reported acute infections or vaccinations. All donors were Caucasian adults living in Nashville, Tennessee, USA. Magnetic negative selection was used to enrich CD4+ T cells, after which naive cells were positively selected on CD45RA and the negative fraction became the memory subset. After blood collection by leukapheresis, PBMCs were isolated using Ficoll-Histopaque density gradient centrifugation and then cryopreserved in the vapor phase of liquid nitrogen. Analytical flow cytometry was used to check the purity and quantity of each magnetically sorted T cell population. Genomic DNA was isolated from every sorted fraction and measured by UV absorbance on a Nanodrop 2000c. Based on the germline V gene, the CDR1 and CDR2 sequences are SGDLS and YYNGEE. Trimming removed 4 bases from V and 5 bases from J, leaving 11 bases between the germline ends. Reading from cysteine to phenylalanine, the CDR3 counts 13 amino acids. Kept here is only the CDR3 DNA, which spans 39 bases and is read in frame from base 1.

On this clone: The clone's antigen remains unknown. The sample holds no much larger clone one base away, and base qualities are not on file.

Broad study findings and their caveats: Naive subsets generally had larger estimated clonotype richness than memory subsets did. Only blood was sampled, and tissue TCR repertoires likely differ from those in blood. Pairwise subsampling indicated that sequencing depth was expected to affect the degree of clonotype sharing among donors. Compared with non-shared clonotypes, clonotypes shared by all four sorted-subset donors had higher generation probabilities. Sharing across several donors was observed for approximately 5% of naive CD4, around 3.5% of naive CD8, 2% to 2.5% of memory CD4, and around 0.42% of memory CD8 clonotypes. The genetic and exposure-history diversity represented was limited by the small number of donors. Incomplete sequencing was indicated by rarefaction of sorted-subset datasets, despite the large sequencing depth.

Using the deep immunoSEQ assay, multiplex PCR amplified TCR CDR3 regions from genomic DNA. Extracted genomic DNA from each cell subset was distributed evenly across all wells of several immunoSEQ 96-well plates, and each plate was treated as a replicate. For sorted subsets, each replicate PCR was loaded with roughly 200 ng genomic DNA, equivalent to 30,000 or so T cell genomes. The purified libraries were quantified using a Qubit 3.0 fluorometer, sized with a Bioanalyzer 2100, and then quantified again using the KAPA Library Quantification kit. A separate single-read 150-cycle Illumina NextSeq 550 flow cell was used to sequence each immunoSEQ 96-well plate. The original methods were these. Because the immunoSEQ output included only junctional sequences and no quality scores, the filtering could not be the same as the filtering used for full-length reads. To assign V/J genes and CDR3, sequences were annotated using PyIR, a Python wrapper for IgBLAST v1.9, with IMGT germline references. Any read was removed if the V/J assignment was weak (E-value above 1e-6), the CDR3 was missing, or the read contained stop codons, out-of-frame junctions, or ambiguous translated residues. V3J clonotypes were defined as sequences sharing an identical inferred V gene, J gene, and CDR3 amino acid sequence. The percentage overlap between two repertoires was calculated by dividing the number of shared unique clonotypes by the size of the smaller repertoire. Repertoire richness was assessed with RTK rarefaction, the Chao1 estimator, and Recon v2.1 estimates of unobserved clonotypes. Generation probabilities for all TCRbeta clonotypes obtained by the gDNA method from several donors were computed using OLGA. As stored in TCRdb, this immuneACCESS dataset retains in-frame rearrangements with V and J assigned. A fraction of the clones does not appear; measured against another copy, unresolved V genes explain less than half of the discrepancy, and the remainder lacks a known reason. V and J calls and clone size are as listed in that table; D and trimming were resolved from the DNA. The sample profile shows about 2.4 million clones; approximately 94% of them were found once. Approximately 0.37% of the sample is taken by the ten largest.

The specimen sequenced was naive CD4+ T cells from PBMCs. Sample cell subset or site, as interpreted from the label and publication: CD45RA+ positively selected. The clonotype was recovered from a man aged 18 to 29 in good health. Some clones in this sample may be carry-over from other donors' samples. The chain was built from TRBV9 and TRBJ2-3; the D segment may tentatively be TRBD1 or TRBD2, each giving 5 matched bases. At the DNA level, the sequence is TGTGCCAGCAGCCGGTTGGGGGTAGATACGCAGTATTTT. This encodes CASSRLGVDTQYF.